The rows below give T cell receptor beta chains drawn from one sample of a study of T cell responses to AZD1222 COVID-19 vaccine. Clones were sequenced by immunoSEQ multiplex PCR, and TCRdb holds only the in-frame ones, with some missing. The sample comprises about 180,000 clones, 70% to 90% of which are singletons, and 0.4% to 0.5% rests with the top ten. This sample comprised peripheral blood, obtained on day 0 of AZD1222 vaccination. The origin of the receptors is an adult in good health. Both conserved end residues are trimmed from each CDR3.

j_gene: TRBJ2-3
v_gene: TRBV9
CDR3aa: ASSGGLAGWADTQY

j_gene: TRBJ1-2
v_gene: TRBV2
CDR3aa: AIDRDGYT

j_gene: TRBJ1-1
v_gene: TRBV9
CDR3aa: ASSIGGTEAF

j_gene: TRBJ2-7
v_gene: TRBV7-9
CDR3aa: ASSLVQDDPY

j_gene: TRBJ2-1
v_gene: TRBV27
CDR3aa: ASSLSGAEQF

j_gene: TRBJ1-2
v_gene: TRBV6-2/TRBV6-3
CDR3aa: ASSYLGQNYGYT

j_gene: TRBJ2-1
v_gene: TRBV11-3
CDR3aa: ASGRGGNEQF

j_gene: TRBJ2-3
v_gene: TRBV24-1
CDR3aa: ATSGTGITDTQY

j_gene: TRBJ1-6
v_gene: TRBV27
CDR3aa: ASSLFYGTLNSPLH

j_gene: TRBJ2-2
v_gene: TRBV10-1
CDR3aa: ASSESAGGTGELF

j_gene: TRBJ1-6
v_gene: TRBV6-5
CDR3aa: ASGTRSYNSPLH

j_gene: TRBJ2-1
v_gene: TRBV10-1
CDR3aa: ASSDTGKNNEQF

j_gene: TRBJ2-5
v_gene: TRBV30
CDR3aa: AWEGGVQETQY

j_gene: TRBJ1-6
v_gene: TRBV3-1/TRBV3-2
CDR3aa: ASRYLDSNNSPLH

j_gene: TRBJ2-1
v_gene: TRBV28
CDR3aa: ASSLISVWDRAIGEQF

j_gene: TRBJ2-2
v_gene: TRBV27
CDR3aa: ASSLYRVGTGELF

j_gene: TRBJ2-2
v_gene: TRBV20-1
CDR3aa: SASFYTGELF

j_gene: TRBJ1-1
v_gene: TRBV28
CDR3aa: ASGTGHTEAF

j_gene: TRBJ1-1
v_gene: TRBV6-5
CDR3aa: ASSRFPTEAF

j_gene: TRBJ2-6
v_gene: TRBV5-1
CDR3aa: ASSLTQTGANVLT

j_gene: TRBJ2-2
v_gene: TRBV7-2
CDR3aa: ASSLGDTISTGELF

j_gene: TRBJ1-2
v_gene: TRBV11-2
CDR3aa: ASSPWTGNRYGYT

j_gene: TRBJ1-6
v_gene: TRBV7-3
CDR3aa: ASSTSGLGGSPLH

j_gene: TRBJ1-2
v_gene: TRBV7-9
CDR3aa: ASRYTGEDGYT

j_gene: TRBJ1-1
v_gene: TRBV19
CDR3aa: ASSIIGAAAINTEAF

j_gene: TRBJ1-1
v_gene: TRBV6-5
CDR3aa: ASSQTGIGTEAF

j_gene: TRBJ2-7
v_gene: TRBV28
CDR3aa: ASSLGRSYEQY

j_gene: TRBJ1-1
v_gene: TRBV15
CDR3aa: ATSRATGRTEAF

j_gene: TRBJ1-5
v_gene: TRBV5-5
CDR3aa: ASSLAGNQPQH